The entry below describes one T cell receptor beta chain. Antigen specificity is unknown. This sample was included in a study of CD8+CD57+ T cells in acquired aplastic anemia. Study-wide background: Sorted CD4+ and CD8+ cell DNA averaged roughly 3.2 ug. Regarding the study as a whole: Common to patients and controls were about 31 CD8+ CDR3 sequences. In CD8+ cells, Simpson's diversity showed no significant difference between patients and controls.

TCR beta VDJ combinations and CDR3 sequences were profiled from genomic DNA. Using its own MiXCR run on the reads, TCRdb lists one record per CDR3 protein. In the table there are approximately 160,000 distinct CDR3 sequences, around 45% of which are singletons. CDR3 length: 11 residues. V lost 8 bases and J 13 bases, leaving 20 bases between the germline ends. The germline gives CDR1 DFQATT, CDR2 SNEGSKA (reference sequence). The V and J genes are TRBV20-1 and TRBJ1-2; D is undetermined. The sequence came from a human donor in good health. The sequenced sample was sorted CD4+, CD8+, or CD8+CD57+ T cells (not recorded which) from PBMCs. CDR3 residues: CSTSGRTSVTF. The CDR3 nucleotides are TGCAGTACATCCGGCCGGACCTCCGTCACCTTC.